The 3 T cell receptor beta chains below were found in one sample sequenced in a study of siplizumab effects on memory and regulatory T cells. Sequencing used immunoSEQ multiplex PCR; TCRdb keeps in-frame clones, though not all of them. The sample records roughly 62,000 clones, 70% to 85% being singletons. Sequencing was carried out using memory CD4+ T cells sorted from blood. Receptor source: a human donor in good health.

This chain connects TRBV12-2 to TRBJ1-5. TRBV12-2 is labeled a pseudogene. The CDR3 contains 16 residues. The chain's CDR3 is CASRPLSRPGSSPQHF. The CDR3 DNA reads TGTGCAAGTCGGCCCCTTTCGAGGCCTGGGTCATCCCCCCAGCATTTT.

This chain joins TRBV7-2 and TRBJ2-7; D perhaps matches TRBD2 (6 bases). This CDR3 has 14 amino acids. V lost 3 bases and J lost 9, with 18 bases in between. Germline V gene data show CDR1 as SGHTA and CDR2 as FQGNSA. CDR3 coding DNA: TGTGCCAGCAGCTTCGTCCTAGGCCTGGAGGGGCAGTACTTC. The encoded protein is CASSFVLGLEGQYF.

CDR3 bases: TGTGCCAGCAGTTATAGGGGCAATGGGAACACTGAAGCTTTCTTT. Residues: CASSYRGNGNTEAFF. The V and J genes are TRBV6-5 and TRBJ1-1; tentatively, D is TRBD1 (5 bases). Germline V gene lookup returns CDR1 MNHEY and CDR2 SVGAGI. Trimming shortened V by 3 bases and J by 1 base, and 12 bases separated the two germline ends. The CDR3 is 15 amino acids.